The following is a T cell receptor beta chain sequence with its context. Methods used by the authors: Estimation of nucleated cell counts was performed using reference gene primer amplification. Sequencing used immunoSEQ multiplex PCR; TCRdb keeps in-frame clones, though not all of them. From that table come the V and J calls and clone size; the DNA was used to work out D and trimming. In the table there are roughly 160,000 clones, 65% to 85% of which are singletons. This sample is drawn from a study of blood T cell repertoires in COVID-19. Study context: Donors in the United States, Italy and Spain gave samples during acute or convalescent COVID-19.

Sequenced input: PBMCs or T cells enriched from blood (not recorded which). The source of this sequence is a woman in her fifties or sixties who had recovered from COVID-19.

CDR3 sequence reads: CATSDLAGPRTDTQYF. DNA of the CDR3: TGTGCCACCAGTGATCTAGCGGGACCACGCACAGATACGCAGTATTTT. V usage is TRBV24-1 and J usage is TRBJ2-3; 9 positions match TRBD2. The CDR3 contains 16 residues. The germline gives CDR1 KGHDR, CDR2 SFDVKD. Germline trimming cut 3 bases from V and 1 base from J; bases unmatched to any gene: 4.